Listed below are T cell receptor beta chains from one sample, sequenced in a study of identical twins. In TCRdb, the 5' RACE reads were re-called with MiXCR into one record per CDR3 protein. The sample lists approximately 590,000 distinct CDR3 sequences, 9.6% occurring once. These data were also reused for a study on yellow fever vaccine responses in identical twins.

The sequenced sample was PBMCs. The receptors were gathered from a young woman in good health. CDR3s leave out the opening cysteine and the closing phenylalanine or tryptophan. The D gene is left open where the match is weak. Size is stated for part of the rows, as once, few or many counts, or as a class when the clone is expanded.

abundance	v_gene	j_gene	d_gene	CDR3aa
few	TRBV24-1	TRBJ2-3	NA	ATSEGGRTQY
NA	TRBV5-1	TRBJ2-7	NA	ASSLEGDIPFQFYEQY
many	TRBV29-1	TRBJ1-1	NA	SVEDEGHWNTEAF
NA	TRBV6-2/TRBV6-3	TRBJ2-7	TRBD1	ASKRDRAAYEQY
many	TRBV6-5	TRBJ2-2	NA	ASSYEDSANTGELF
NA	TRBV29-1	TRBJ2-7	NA	SVAGTPSGYEQY
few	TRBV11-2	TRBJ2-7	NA	ASSLEGGKNTYEQY
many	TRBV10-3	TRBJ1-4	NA	AIREDRGIGDEKLF
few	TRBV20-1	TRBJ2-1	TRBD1	SARSSRQGYNEQF
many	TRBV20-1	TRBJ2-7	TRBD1	SARTGTYEQY
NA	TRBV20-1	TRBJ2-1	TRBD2	SARMILPGTSGRDSYNEQF
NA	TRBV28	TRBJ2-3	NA	ASSLPPSVTDTQY
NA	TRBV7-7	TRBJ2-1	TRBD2	ASSLAGTVNYNEQF
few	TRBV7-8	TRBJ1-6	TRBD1	ASSTMGQGVSPLH
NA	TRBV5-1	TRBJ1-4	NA	ASSVGTAMTNEKLF
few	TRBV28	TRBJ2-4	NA	ASRGAGQFENIQY
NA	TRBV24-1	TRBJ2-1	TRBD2	ATSDLRRGGAGNEQF
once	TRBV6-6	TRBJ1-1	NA	ASYFWTEAF
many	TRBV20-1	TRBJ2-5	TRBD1	SASNRGAGTQY
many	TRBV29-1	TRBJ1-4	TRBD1	SVFHRGREEKLF
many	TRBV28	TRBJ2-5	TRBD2	ASSSSGLAGGNQETQY
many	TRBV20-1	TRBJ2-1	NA	SARASGAIIYNEQF
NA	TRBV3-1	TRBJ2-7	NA	ASSLRADFSSYEQY
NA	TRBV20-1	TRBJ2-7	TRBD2	SATPEMGGRRYEQY
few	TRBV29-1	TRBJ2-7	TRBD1	SVEMRQGAAGLYEQY
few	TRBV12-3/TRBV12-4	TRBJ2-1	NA	ASSLSVAMGEQF
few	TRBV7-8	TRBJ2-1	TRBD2	ASGTLAALSSYNEQF
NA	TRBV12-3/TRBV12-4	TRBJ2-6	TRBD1	ASSSNRDSHATNVLT
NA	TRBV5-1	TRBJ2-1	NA	ASSLVEGGPGVEQF
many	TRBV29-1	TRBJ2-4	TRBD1	SVADRGDIQY
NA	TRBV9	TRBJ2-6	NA	ASSVRRGGTGNTGANVLT
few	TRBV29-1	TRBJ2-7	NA	SVASESSYEQY
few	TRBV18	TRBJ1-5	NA	ASSPPGLLRDQPQH
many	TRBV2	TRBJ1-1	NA	ASSTQGRANTEAF
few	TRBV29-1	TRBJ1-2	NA	SVASRGWGGYT
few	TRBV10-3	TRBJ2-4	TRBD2	AIRDYRSDIQY
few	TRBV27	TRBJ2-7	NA	ASSWGDPYEQY
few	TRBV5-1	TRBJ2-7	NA	ASSFQVSYEQY
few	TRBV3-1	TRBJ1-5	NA	ASSQDVWGLQPQH